Below are 19 T cell receptor beta chains sequenced from a single sample in a study of sequential checkpoint blockade in melanoma. Profiled with immunoSEQ multiplex PCR; TCRdb holds only in-frame clones, not every one. In the table there are some 9,300 clones, more than 75% of which are singletons. Treatment of the sample: randomized to nivolumab then ipilimumab (arm A) or the reverse (arm B). The sequences come from CD8+ T cells sorted from blood (inferred from file names), collected from a patient given nivolumab and ipilimumab in sequence. Source of these receptors: a human donor with melanoma.

The chain links TRBV28 to TRBJ2-7; D is unresolved. The CDR3 loop spans 13 amino acids. Trimming removed 1 base from V and 3 bases from J, with 7 bases in between. CDR1 and CDR2 from the germline V gene are MDHEN and SYDVKM. The CDR3 coding sequence is TGTGCCAGCAGTTTATTGGCACACTACGAGCAGTACTTC. Protein sequence: CASSLLAHYEQYF.

CDR3 sequence (DNA): TGTGCTAGTGGTTTGGACCCCGGGACAGGGGGCTTGAACACTGAAGCTTTCTTT. It encodes CASGLDPGTGGLNTEAFF. The chain links TRBV12-5 to TRBJ1-1; 12 nucleotides match TRBD1. J lost 0 bases, V lost 1 base, and 6 bases had no gene match. Per germline, CDR1 LGHNT and CDR2 FRNRAP. This CDR3 has 18 residues.

CDR3 loop: CASSLGMGTAYGYTF. The CDR3 DNA reads TGTGCCAGCAGTTTAGGCATGGGGACAGCCTATGGCTACACCTTC. The V gene is TRBV27, the J gene TRBJ1-2; TRBD1 matches 7 bases. V shed 2 bases and J 4 bases; nucleotides not matched to a gene: 7. The CDR3 length is 15 residues. Germline CDR1 is MNHEY and CDR2 is SMNVEV (reference sequence).

The genes are TRBV7-8 and TRBJ2-1; TRBD2 matches at 10 bases. Germline lookup yields CDR1 SGHVS and CDR2 FQNEAQ. The V gene end was trimmed by 1 base and the J gene end by 8 bases; junction bases not matched to a gene: 8. CDR3 size: 16 residues. The CDR3 loop is CASSLVVAGGFDEQFF. The CDR3 nucleotides read TGTGCCAGCAGCTTAGTGGTAGCGGGGGGATTTGATGAGCAGTTCTTC.

The chain recombines TRBV28 with TRBJ2-5; TRBD2 is a possible D gene (5 bases). Germline CDR1 is MDHEN and CDR2 is SYDVKM. There are 17 residues in the CDR3. Trimming pared 6 bases from V and 2 bases from J, leaving 22 bases between. CDR3: CASSSLVSARLQETQYF. Written as DNA, the CDR3 is TGTGCCAGCAGCTCCTTGGTTAGCGCTCGTCTACAAGAGACCCAGTACTTC.

The CDR3 DNA follows: TGTGCCAGCACCTCAGGGGGCGGCAATCAGCCCCAGCATTTT. Its protein product is CASTSGGGNQPQHF. The genes are TRBV28 and TRBJ1-5, with 8 bases lining up with TRBD1. The length of the CDR3 is 14 residues. The germline V gene has CDR1 MDHEN and CDR2 SYDVKM. V lost 7 bases, J lost 2 bases, and 4 bases stayed unmatched.

The DNA of the CDR3 is TGTGCCAGCAGCCAAGCATCTGAGGGCTCTGGAAACACCATATATTTT. It yields the protein CASSQASEGSGNTIYF. The chain uses TRBV4-2 and TRBJ1-3, with D unclear. Germline CDR1 is LGHNA and CDR2 is YNFKEQ. V lost 1 base and J lost 0, with 10 bases in between. The CDR3 is made up of 16 amino acids.

This clone turned up a few times. The chain links TRBV4-3 to TRBJ2-7; 10 bases are a match to TRBD1. The germline V gene has CDR1 LGHNA and CDR2 YSLEER. This CDR3 region has 17 residues. Losses at the gene ends were 0 bases for V and 3 bases for J; bases not matched to a gene: 8. DNA of the CDR3: TGCGCCAGCAGCCAAGACGGGTCGGGACAGGGGATCTACGAGCAGTACTTC. Residues: CASSQDGSGQGIYEQYF.

This clone was observed a single time. This chain joins TRBV6-6 and TRBJ1-2; D gene uncertain. Germline CDR1 and CDR2: MNHNY and SVGAGI (reference sequence). Trimming left V 2 bases short and J 2 bases short, with 15 bases between. The CDR3 runs 16 residues. The CDR3 sequence: CASSYPRSGGNYGYTF. The CDR3 DNA sequence: TGTGCCAGCAGTTACCCCCGGTCCGGAGGGAACTATGGCTACACCTTC.

This clone occurred a few times. J is TRBJ2-7 and V is TRBV7-2; TRBD2 is a possible D gene (5 bases). The CDR3 length is 12 residues. The V gene's germline CDR1 is SGHTA and CDR2 FQGNSA. Trimming left V 4 bases short and J 4 bases short, with 8 bases between. CDR3 sequence reads: CASSSGDYEQYF. The CDR3 coding sequence is TGTGCCAGCAGCTCCGGGGATTACGAGCAGTACTTC.

This clone showed up just a few times. This chain uses TRBV27 with TRBJ2-7; D perhaps matches TRBD1 (5 bases). The CDR3 contains 14 residues. V lost 3 bases to trimming and J lost 0 bases, with 9 bases between them. Per germline, CDR1 MNHEY and CDR2 SMNVEV (reference sequence). The CDR3: CASSLTVSSYEQYF. DNA of the CDR3: TGTGCCAGCAGTTTGACAGTAAGCTCCTACGAGCAGTACTTC.

The chain couples TRBV4-3 to TRBJ2-7; TRBD1 aligns across 8 bases. Looked up from germline, CDR1 is LGHNA and CDR2 is YSLEER. The CDR3 consists of 17 residues. The J segment lost 2 bases and the V segment lost 1 base, leaving 10 bases of the junction unmatched. CDR3 coding DNA: TGCGCCAGCAGCCAAGCTAGAATTGGACAGGGAGCCTACGAGCAGTACTTC. Encoded protein: CASSQARIGQGAYEQYF.

This clone was recorded a few times. CDR3 loop: CASSDRGGEKLFF. CDR3 DNA: TGTGCCAGCAGTGACAGGGGAGGGGAAAAACTGTTTTTT. The rearrangement uses TRBV6-5 and TRBJ1-4, with 8 bases lining up with TRBD1. The V and J ends lost 5 bases and 8 bases, in that order; junction bases with no gene match: 4. The germline CDR1 and CDR2 sequences are MNHEY and SVGAGI. The CDR3 is 13 residues long.

As DNA, the CDR3 is TGCGCCAGCAGCCAATCTCACAGGGGCCTCAGCACAGATACGCAGTATTTT. Encoded protein: CASSQSHRGLSTDTQYF. The chain recombines TRBV4-3 with TRBJ2-3; TRBD1 matches 7 bases. CDR3 length equals 17 residues. The ends lost 2 bases at V and 0 bases at J; junction bases unmatched: 8. Per the germline V gene, CDR1 is LGHNA and CDR2 is YSLEER.

The chain links TRBV7-6 to TRBJ2-7; the D gene is possibly TRBD1 (6 bases). Per germline, CDR1 SGHVS and CDR2 FNYEAQ. The CDR3 is 17 residues long. Trimming took off 1 base at V and 0 bases at J, with 16 bases between the two ends. The DNA for the CDR3 is TGTGCCAGCAGCTTAGTTTTTGCAGGGGCAAGCTCCTACGAGCAGTACTTC. Translation: CASSLVFAGASSYEQYF.

The chain joins TRBV29-1 to TRBJ2-5; 7 nucleotides match TRBD1. The J call may be faulty, since TRBJ2-7 better matches the DNA end. The length of the CDR3 is 13 residues. The germline gives CDR1 SQVTM, CDR2 ANQGSEA. CDR3 DNA: TGCAGCGTTGAAGAGACAGGGTCCTACGAGCAGTACTTC. Its protein product is CSVEETGSYEQYF.

The rearrangement links TRBV5-6 to TRBJ2-3; perhaps TRBD2 as D (5 bases). The length of the CDR3 is 15 residues. Germline loops: CDR1 SGHDT, CDR2 YYEEEE. V lost 1 base to trimming and J lost 0 bases, with 9 bases between them. The CDR3 reads CASSLRSGSTDTQYF. CDR3 bases: TGTGCCAGCAGCTTGAGGAGCGGTAGCACAGATACGCAGTATTTT.

The CDR3: CASSQLWQGAYEQYF. CDR3 sequence (DNA): TGCGCCAGCAGTCAATTGTGGCAGGGGGCTTACGAGCAGTACTTC. The genes are TRBV23-1 and TRBJ2-7; 8 nucleotides agree with TRBD1. TRBV23-1 is designated an ORF whose function remains uncertain. V dropped 1 base and J dropped 4; count of bases not matched to a gene: 6. This CDR3 comprises 15 residues.

The rearrangement joins TRBV15 to TRBJ2-3; TRBD2 matches at 8 bases. Looked up from germline, CDR1 is LNHNV and CDR2 is YYDKDF (reference sequence). The trim removed 5 bases at V and 0 bases at J, leaving 4 bases unmatched. The CDR3 is made up of 15 amino acids. The CDR3: CATSFGGASTDTQYF. In nucleotides, the CDR3 is TGTGCCACCAGCTTCGGGGGGGCCAGCACAGATACGCAGTATTTT.